This is a list of T cell receptor beta chains from one sample in a study of identical twins. A single record per CDR3 protein comes from TCRdb applying MiXCR to the 5' RACE reads. The repertoire has 1.5 million to 2 million distinct CDR3 sequences, less than 40% of them found once; the top ten carry under 0.35%. Sequencing input: cord blood. These receptors were obtained from a newborn girl in good health. The conserved cysteine and the conserved F or W are not part of the CDR3 here. Fields, in order: CDR3 protein, V gene.

CDR3 protein: SPSVRTGSTNEKLF
V gene: TRBV20-1

CDR3 protein: SASSGLSTDTQY
V gene: TRBV20-1

CDR3 protein: AISEGQSNEKLF
V gene: TRBV10-3

CDR3 protein: SAIPGQGGTEAF
V gene: TRBV20-1

CDR3 protein: ASLYLDRANGELF
V gene: TRBV21-1

CDR3 protein: ASSLGVQLGEQF
V gene: TRBV28

CDR3 protein: SARRTSVSTDTQY
V gene: TRBV20-1

CDR3 protein: ASSGGAGYEQY
V gene: TRBV2

CDR3 protein: ASSETQGFIYGYT
V gene: TRBV6-1

CDR3 protein: ATFIGTEAF
V gene: TRBV28

CDR3 protein: SASLRQLLPLNEKLF
V gene: TRBV20-1

CDR3 protein: ASSFLDRGDNTEAF
V gene: TRBV5-1

CDR3 protein: ASSQDGIVSQETQY
V gene: TRBV4-1

CDR3 protein: ASSQDVEQY
V gene: TRBV4-1

CDR3 protein: SVDNRDLGYT
V gene: TRBV29-1

CDR3 protein: ASQRGSTDTQY
V gene: TRBV10-3

CDR3 protein: ASSPLTSNEQF
V gene: TRBV5-1

CDR3 protein: ASSRRVRRPNEKLF
V gene: TRBV7-9

CDR3 protein: ASSLNPGTEAF
V gene: TRBV7-2

CDR3 protein: ASSSRGPQNNEQY
V gene: TRBV27

CDR3 protein: ASSTSDSYNEQF
V gene: TRBV6-5

CDR3 protein: SARGDRAYEQY
V gene: TRBV20-1

CDR3 protein: ASSEAGTSGGAEGEQY
V gene: TRBV2

CDR3 protein: ASSYRGILGSSYNSPLH
V gene: TRBV6-5

CDR3 protein: ASHSTGSGRAEQF
V gene: TRBV12-3/TRBV12-4

CDR3 protein: ASSKTGEGNQPQH
V gene: TRBV4-2

CDR3 protein: ASSFPSGADTQY
V gene: TRBV5-6